Sequencing of this T cell receptor (beta chain) was carried out in a study of blood T cell repertoires in COVID-19. Study summary: Acute-phase and convalescent COVID-19 samples originated in the United States, Italy and Spain. Sources were T cells, B-cell-depleted T cells, or PBMCs; the material itself was cDNA or gDNA.

Original handling: Quantification of nucleated cells was approximated via reference gene primer amplification. This table comes from immunoSEQ multiplex PCR, and its TCRdb copy is limited to in-frame clones, with some not included. Clonal size and the V and J genes are those of that table, whereas D and trimming came from the DNA. This sample has under 170,000 clones, with 70% to 90% found just once. This clone showed up just once. In germline, CDR1 is MDHEN, CDR2 SYDVKM. The CDR3 runs to 12 residues. Unmatched junction bases numbered 3, after V lost 10 bases and J lost 3 bases. Input material: peripheral blood. This receptor was obtained from a man between 70 and 80 years old with acute or convalescent COVID-19. The chain recombines TRBV28 with TRBJ2-7, with 10 nucleotides matching TRBD2. The DNA for the CDR3 is TGTGCCACCCTAGCGGGGGTCTACGAGCAGTACTTC. It yields the protein CATLAGVYEQYF.